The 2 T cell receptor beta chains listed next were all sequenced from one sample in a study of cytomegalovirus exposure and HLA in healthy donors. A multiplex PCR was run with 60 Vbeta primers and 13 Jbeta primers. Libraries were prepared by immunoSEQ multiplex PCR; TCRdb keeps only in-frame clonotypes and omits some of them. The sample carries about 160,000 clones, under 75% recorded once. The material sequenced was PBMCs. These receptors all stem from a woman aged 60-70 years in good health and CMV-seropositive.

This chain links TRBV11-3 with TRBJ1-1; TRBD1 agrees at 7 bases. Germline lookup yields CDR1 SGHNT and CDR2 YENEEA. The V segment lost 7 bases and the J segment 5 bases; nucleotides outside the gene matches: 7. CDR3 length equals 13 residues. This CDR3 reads CASKRQGSTEAFF. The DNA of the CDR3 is TGTGCCAGCAAACGACAGGGTTCGACTGAAGCTTTCTTT.

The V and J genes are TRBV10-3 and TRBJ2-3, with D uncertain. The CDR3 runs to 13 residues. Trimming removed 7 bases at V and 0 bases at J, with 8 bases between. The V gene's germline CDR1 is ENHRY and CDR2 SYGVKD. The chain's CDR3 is CAITGTSTDTQYF. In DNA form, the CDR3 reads TGTGCCATCACCGGTACTAGCACAGATACGCAGTATTTT.